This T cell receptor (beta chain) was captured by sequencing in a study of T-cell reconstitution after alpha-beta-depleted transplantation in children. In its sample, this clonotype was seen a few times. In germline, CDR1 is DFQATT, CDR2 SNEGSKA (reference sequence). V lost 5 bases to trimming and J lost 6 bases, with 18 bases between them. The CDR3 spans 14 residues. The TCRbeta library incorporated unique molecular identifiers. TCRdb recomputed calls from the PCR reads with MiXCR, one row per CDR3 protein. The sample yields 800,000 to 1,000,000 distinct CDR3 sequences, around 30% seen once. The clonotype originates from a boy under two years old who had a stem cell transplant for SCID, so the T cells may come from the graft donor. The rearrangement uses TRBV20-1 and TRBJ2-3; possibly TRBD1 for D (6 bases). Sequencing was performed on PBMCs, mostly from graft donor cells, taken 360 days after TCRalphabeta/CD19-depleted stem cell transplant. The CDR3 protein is CSARYRVKGDTQYF. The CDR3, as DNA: TGCAGTGCTCGCTACAGGGTCAAAGGGGATACGCAGTATTTT.